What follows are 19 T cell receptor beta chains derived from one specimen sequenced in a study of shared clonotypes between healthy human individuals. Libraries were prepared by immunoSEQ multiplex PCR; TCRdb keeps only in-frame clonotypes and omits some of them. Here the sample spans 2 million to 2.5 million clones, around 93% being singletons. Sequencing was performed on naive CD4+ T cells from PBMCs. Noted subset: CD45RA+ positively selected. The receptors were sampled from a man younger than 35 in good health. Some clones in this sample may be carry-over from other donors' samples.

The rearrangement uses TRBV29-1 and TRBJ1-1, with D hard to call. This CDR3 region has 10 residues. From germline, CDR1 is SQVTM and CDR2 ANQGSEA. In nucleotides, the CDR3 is TGCGTCACGAGCTCAACTGAAGCTTTCTTT. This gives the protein CVTSSTEAFF.

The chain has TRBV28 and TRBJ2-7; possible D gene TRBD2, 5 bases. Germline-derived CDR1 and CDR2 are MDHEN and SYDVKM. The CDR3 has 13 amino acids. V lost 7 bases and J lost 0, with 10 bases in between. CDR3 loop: CASTGVSSYEQYF. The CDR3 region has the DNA TGTGCCAGCACCGGGGTGAGCTCCTACGAGCAGTACTTC. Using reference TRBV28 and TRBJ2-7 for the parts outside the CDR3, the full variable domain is DVKVTQSSRYLVKRTGEKVFLECVQDMDHENMFWYRQDPGLGLRLIYFSYDVKMKEKGDIPEGYSVSREKKERFSLILESASTNQTSMYLCASTGVSSYEQYFGPGTRLTVT.

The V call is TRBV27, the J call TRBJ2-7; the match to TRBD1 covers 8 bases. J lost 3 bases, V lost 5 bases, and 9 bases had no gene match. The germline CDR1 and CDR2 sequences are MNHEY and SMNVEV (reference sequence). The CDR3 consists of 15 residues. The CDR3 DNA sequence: TGTGCCAGCAGTGGGGTTCCAGGGGGCTTCTACGAGCAGTACTTC. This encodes CASSGVPGGFYEQYF.

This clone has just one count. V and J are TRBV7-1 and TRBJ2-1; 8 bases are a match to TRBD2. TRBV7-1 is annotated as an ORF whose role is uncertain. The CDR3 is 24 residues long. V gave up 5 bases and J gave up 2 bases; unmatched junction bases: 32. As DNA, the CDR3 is TGTGCCAGCAGCCCAGTGGTACGGAGGGACCGGGAGGGCCGTTCTAACGCCCCCTACAATGAGCAGTTCTTC. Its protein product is CASSPVVRRDREGRSNAPYNEQFF.

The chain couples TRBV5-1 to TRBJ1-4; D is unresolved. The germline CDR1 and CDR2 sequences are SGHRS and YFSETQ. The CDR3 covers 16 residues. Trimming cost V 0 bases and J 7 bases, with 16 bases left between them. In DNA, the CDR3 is TGCGCCAGCAGCTTGGGGACCGGGTCGGATCGTGAAAAACTGTTTTTT. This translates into CASSLGTGSDREKLFF. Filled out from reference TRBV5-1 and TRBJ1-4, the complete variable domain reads KAGVTQTPRYLIKTRGQQVTLSCSPISGHRSVSWYQQTPGQGLQFLFEYFSETQRNKGNFPGRFSGRQFSNSRSEMNVSTLELGDSALYLCASSLGTGSDREKLFFGSGTQLSVL.

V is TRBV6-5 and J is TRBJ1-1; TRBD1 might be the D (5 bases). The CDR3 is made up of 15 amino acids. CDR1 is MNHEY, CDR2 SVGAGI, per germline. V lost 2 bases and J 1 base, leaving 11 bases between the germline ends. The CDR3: CASSYGGIPNTEAFF. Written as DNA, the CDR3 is TGTGCCAGCAGTTACGGGGGAATCCCGAACACTGAAGCTTTCTTT.

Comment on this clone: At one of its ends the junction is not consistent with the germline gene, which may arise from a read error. The CDR3 region is CASSHSSTYYEQYF. CDR3 in DNA: TGTGCCAGCAGTCACTCGTCTACTTACTACGAGCAGTACTTC. The V gene is TRBV6-5, the J gene TRBJ2-7, with D unresolved. The CDR3 runs 14 residues. The germline V gene encodes CDR1 MNHEY and CDR2 SVGAGI.

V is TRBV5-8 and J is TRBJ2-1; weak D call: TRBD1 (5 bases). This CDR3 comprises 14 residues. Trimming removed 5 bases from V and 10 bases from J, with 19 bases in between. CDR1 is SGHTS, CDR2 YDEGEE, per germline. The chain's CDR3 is CASSPGRLSGEQFF. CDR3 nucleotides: TGTGCCAGCAGTCCCGGCCGGTTATCAGGGGAGCAGTTCTTC.

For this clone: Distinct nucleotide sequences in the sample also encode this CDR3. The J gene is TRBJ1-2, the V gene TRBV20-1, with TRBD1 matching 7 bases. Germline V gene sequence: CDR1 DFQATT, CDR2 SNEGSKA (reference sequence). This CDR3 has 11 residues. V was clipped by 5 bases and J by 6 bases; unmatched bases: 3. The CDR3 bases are TGCAGTGCTGGCCAGGGGGATGGCTACACCTTC. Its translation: CSAGQGDGYTF.

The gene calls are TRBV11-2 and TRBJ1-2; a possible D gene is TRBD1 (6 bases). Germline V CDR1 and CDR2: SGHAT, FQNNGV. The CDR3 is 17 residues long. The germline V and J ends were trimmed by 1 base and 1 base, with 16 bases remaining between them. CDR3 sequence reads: CASSLVLTGRDNYGYTF. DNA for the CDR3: TGTGCCAGCAGCTTAGTTCTGACAGGTCGGGATAACTATGGCTACACCTTC.

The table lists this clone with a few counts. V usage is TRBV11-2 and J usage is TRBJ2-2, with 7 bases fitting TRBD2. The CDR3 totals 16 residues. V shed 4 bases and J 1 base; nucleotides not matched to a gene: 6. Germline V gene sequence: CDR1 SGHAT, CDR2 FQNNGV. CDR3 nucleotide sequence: TGTGCCAGCAGCTCCTCGCGCGGGAGGAACACCGGGGAGCTGTTTTTT. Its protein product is CASSSSRGRNTGELFF.

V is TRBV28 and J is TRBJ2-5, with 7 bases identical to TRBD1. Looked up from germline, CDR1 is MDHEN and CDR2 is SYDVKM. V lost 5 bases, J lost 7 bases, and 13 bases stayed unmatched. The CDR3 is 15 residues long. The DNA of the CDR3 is TGTGCCAGCAGTCCGACCAGACAGGGATGGGGGACCCAGTACTTC. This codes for CASSPTRQGWGTQYF.

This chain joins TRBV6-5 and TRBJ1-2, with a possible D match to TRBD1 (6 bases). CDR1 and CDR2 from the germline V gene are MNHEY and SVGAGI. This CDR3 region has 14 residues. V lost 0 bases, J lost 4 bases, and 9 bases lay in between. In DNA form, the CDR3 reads TGTGCCAGCAGTTACTCCCAGGACAGCTATGGCTACACCTTC. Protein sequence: CASSYSQDSYGYTF.

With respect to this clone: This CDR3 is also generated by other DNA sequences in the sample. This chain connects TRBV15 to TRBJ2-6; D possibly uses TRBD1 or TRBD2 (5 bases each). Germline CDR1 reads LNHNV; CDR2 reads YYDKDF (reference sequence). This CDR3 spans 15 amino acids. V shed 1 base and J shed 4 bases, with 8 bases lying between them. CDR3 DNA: TGTGCCACCAGCAGAGTGGGGGTCGGGGCCAACGTCCTGACTTTC. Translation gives CATSRVGVGANVLTF.

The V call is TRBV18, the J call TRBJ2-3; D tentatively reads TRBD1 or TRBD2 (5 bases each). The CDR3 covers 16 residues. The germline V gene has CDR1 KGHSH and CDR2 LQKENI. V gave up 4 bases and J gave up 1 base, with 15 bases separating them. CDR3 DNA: TGTGCCAGCTCACAGAGAGGGGAATTGGGCACAGATACGCAGTATTTT. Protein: CASSQRGELGTDTQYF.

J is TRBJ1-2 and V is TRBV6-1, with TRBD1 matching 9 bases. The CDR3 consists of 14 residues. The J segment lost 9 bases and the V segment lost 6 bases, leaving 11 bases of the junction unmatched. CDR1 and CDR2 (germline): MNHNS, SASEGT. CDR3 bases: TGTGCCAGCAGAGTGCCTGGGACAGGGCCACGCTACACCTTC. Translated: CASRVPGTGPRYTF.

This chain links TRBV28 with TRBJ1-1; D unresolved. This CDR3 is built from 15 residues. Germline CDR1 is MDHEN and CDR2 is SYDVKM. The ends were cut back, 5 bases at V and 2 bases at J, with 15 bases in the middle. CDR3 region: CASSRTLWANTEAFF. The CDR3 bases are TGTGCCAGCAGTCGCACTTTGTGGGCCAACACTGAAGCTTTCTTT.

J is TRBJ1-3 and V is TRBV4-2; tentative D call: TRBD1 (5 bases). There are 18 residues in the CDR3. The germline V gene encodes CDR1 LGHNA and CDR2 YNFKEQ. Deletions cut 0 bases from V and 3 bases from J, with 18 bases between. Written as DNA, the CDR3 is TGTGCCAGCAGCCAAGATGCTGGTGGGGCGGCTTTTGGAAACACCATATATTTT. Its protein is CASSQDAGGAAFGNTIYF.

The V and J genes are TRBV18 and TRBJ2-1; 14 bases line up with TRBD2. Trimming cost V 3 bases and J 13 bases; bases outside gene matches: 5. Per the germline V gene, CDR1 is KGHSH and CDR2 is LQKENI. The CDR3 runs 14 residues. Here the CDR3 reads CASSPRLAGGDQFF. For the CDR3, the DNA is TGTGCCAGCTCACCCCGACTAGCGGGAGGGGACCAGTTCTTC.